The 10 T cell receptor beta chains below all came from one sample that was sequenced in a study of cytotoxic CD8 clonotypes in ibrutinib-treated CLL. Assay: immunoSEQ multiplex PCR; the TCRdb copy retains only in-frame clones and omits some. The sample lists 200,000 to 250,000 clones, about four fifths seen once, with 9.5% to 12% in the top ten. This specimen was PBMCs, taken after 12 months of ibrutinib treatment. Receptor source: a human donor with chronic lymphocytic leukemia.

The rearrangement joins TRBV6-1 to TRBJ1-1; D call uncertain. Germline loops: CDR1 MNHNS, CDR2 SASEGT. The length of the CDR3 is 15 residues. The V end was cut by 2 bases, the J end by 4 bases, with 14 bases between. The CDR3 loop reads CASSERAGVGTEAFF. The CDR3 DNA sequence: TGTGCCAGCAGTGAAAGGGCAGGAGTAGGCACTGAAGCTTTCTTT.

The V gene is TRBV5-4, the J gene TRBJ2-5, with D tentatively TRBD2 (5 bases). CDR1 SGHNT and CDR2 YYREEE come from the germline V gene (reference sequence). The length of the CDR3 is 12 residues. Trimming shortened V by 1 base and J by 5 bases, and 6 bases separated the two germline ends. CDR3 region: CASSLREETQYF. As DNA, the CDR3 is TGTGCCAGCAGCTTGAGGGAGGAGACCCAGTACTTC.

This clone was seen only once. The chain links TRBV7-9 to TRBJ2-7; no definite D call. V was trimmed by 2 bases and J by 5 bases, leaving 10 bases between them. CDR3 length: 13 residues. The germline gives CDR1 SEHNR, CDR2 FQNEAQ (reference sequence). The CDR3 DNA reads TGTGCCAGCAGCTTACCCCCCCATGACGAGCAGTACTTC. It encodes CASSLPPHDEQYF.

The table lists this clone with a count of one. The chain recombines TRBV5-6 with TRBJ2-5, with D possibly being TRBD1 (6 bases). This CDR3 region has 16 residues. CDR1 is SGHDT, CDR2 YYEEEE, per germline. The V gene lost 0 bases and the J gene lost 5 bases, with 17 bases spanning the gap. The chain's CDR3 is CASSLESGPRGETQYF. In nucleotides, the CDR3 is TGTGCCAGCAGCTTGGAGAGCGGCCCGAGGGGGGAGACCCAGTACTTC.

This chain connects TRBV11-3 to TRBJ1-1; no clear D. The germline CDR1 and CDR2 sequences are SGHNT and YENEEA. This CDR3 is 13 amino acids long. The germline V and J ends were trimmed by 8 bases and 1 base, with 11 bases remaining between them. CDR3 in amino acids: CASRARPNTEAFF. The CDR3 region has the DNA TGTGCCAGCCGGGCGCGGCCGAACACTGAAGCTTTCTTT.

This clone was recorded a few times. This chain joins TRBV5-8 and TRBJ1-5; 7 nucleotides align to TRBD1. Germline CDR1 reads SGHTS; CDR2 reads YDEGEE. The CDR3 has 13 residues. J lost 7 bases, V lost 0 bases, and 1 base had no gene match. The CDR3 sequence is CASSLDRGQPQHF. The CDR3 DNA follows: TGTGCCAGCAGCTTGGACAGGGGCCAGCCCCAGCATTTT.

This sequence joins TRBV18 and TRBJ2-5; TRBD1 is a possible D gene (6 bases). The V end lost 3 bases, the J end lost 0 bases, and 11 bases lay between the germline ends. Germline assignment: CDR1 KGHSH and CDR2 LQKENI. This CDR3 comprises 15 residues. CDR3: CASSPGTPYQETQYF. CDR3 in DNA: TGTGCCAGCTCACCCGGGACACCTTACCAAGAGACCCAGTACTTC.

CDR3 nucleotides: TGTGCCAGCAGTTACGGGGCCGCATACACTGAAGCTTTCTTT. Translating gives CASSYGAAYTEAFF. This chain joins TRBV27 and TRBJ1-1; D is possibly TRBD1 (5 bases). This CDR3 has 14 residues. The V end was cut by 4 bases, the J end by 3 bases, with 12 bases between. The germline V gene encodes CDR1 MNHEY and CDR2 SMNVEV (reference sequence).

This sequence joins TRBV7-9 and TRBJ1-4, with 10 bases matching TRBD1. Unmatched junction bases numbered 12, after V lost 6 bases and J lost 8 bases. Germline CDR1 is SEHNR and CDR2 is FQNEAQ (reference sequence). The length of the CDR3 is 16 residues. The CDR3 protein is CASSLDRGRDGEKLFF. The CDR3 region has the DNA TGTGCCAGCAGTCTTGACAGGGGGCGCGACGGGGAAAAACTGTTTTTT.

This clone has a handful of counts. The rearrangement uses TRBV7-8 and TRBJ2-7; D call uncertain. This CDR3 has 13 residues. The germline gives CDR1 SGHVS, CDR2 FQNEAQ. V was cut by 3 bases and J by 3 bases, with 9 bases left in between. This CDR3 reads CASSFPNIYEQYF. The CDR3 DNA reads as TGTGCCAGCAGCTTTCCAAACATCTACGAGCAGTACTTC.